These T cell receptor beta chains were read from a single sample in a study of Graves' ophthalmopathy and Graves' hyperthyroidism. Each CDR3 protein is one row after TCRdb ran MiXCR on the multiplex PCR reads. There are about 420,000 distinct CDR3 sequences in the sample; around 21% occur only once, and 3% lies in the top ten. Sequenced material: peripheral blood. The receptors derive from a woman younger than 30 with stable Graves' hyperthyroidism. The CDR3 runs from the conserved cysteine through the conserved F or W. Fields, in order: clone size, V gene, D gene, J gene, CDR3 protein, CDR3 DNA. A D gene is named only where the DNA matches it firmly. Size is stated for part of the rows, as once, few or many counts, or as a class when the clone is expanded.

abundance: many
v_gene: TRBV30
d_gene: TRBD1
j_gene: TRBJ2-7
CDR3aa: CAWADRGRYFYEQYF
CDR3nt: TGTGCCTGGGCTGACAGGGGTCGATATTTCTACGAGCAGTACTTC

abundance: many
v_gene: TRBV6-2/TRBV6-3
d_gene: TRBD1
j_gene: TRBJ1-1
CDR3aa: CASRQRDSGYTEAFF
CDR3nt: TGTGCCAGCAGACAACGGGACAGTGGATACACTGAAGCTTTCTTT

abundance: many
v_gene: TRBV6-5
d_gene: TRBD1
j_gene: TRBJ1-2
CDR3aa: CASSYLWTGKANYGYTF
CDR3nt: TGTGCCAGCAGTTACCTGTGGACAGGGAAAGCTAACTATGGCTACACCTTC

abundance: few
v_gene: TRBV18
d_gene: -
j_gene: TRBJ1-5
CDR3aa: CASSQGVGQPQHF
CDR3nt: TGTGCCAGCTCACAAGGGGTAGGTCAGCCCCAGCATTTT

abundance: -
v_gene: TRBV4-1
d_gene: -
j_gene: TRBJ1-1
CDR3aa: CASSQEDRNTEAFF
CDR3nt: TGCGCCAGCAGCCAAGAGGACAGGAACACTGAAGCTTTCTTT

abundance: once
v_gene: TRBV5-1
d_gene: -
j_gene: TRBJ2-7
CDR3aa: CASSLALRGSSEQYF
CDR3nt: TGCGCCAGCAGCTTGGCTTTGCGAGGGAGTTCCGAGCAGTACTTC

abundance: -
v_gene: TRBV9
d_gene: TRBD1
j_gene: TRBJ2-5
CDR3aa: CASSVGGRGYQETQYF
CDR3nt: TGTGCCAGCAGCGTAGGTGGCAGGGGGTACCAAGAGACCCAGTACTTC

abundance: many
v_gene: TRBV11-1
d_gene: -
j_gene: TRBJ2-3
CDR3aa: CASSPPADTQYF
CDR3nt: TGTGCCAGCAGCCCCCCAGCGGATACGCAGTATTTT

abundance: -
v_gene: TRBV6-1
d_gene: TRBD2
j_gene: TRBJ2-7
CDR3aa: CASARTSGAYSQYF
CDR3nt: TGTGCCAGCGCCCGGACTAGCGGGGCCTACTCGCAGTACTTC

abundance: many
v_gene: TRBV2
d_gene: TRBD1
j_gene: TRBJ1-1
CDR3aa: CASSGQGASAEAFF
CDR3nt: TGTGCCAGCAGCGGACAGGGGGCTTCGGCTGAAGCTTTCTTT

abundance: many
v_gene: TRBV28
d_gene: TRBD2
j_gene: TRBJ2-5
CDR3aa: CASRSLAGGHQETQYF
CDR3nt: TGTGCCAGCAGGTCACTAGCGGGGGGTCATCAAGAGACCCAGTACTTC

abundance: many
v_gene: TRBV10-1
d_gene: -
j_gene: TRBJ2-7
CDR3aa: CASRGRAYEQYF
CDR3nt: TGCGCCAGCAGGGGCAGGGCCTACGAGCAGTACTTC

abundance: many
v_gene: TRBV10-2
d_gene: TRBD1
j_gene: TRBJ1-1
CDR3aa: CASTLGDRGRTEAFF
CDR3nt: TGCGCCAGCACCCTGGGGGACAGGGGGCGCACTGAAGCTTTCTTT

abundance: many
v_gene: TRBV6-1
d_gene: -
j_gene: TRBJ1-6
CDR3aa: CASSEGTGSGSPLHF
CDR3nt: TGTGCCAGCAGTGAGGGCACAGGGAGTGGCTCACCCCTCCACTTT

abundance: many
v_gene: TRBV11-2
d_gene: TRBD1
j_gene: TRBJ1-1
CDR3aa: CASSLGGPTGSPEAFF
CDR3nt: TGTGCCAGCAGCTTAGGGGGTCCGACAGGGAGCCCTGAAGCTTTCTTT

abundance: -
v_gene: TRBV12-3/TRBV12-4
d_gene: TRBD2
j_gene: TRBJ2-7
CDR3aa: CASSYYSGSNEQYF
CDR3nt: TGTGCCAGCAGTTATTATAGCGGGAGTAACGAGCAGTACTTC

abundance: -
v_gene: TRBV11-2
d_gene: -
j_gene: TRBJ2-7
CDR3aa: CASSSTGTYEQYF
CDR3nt: TGTGCCAGCAGCTCGACCGGTACCTACGAGCAGTACTTC

abundance: many
v_gene: TRBV6-2/TRBV6-3
d_gene: TRBD1
j_gene: TRBJ2-5
CDR3aa: CASSATGVRLETQYF
CDR3nt: TGTGCCAGCAGTGCTACAGGGGTGAGGTTGGAGACCCAGTACTTC

abundance: -
v_gene: TRBV6-1
d_gene: TRBD2
j_gene: TRBJ2-2
CDR3aa: CASSARDSGRGTGELFF
CDR3nt: TGTGCCAGCAGTGCCCGGGACTCAGGGAGGGGCACCGGGGAGCTGTTTTTT

abundance: few
v_gene: TRBV15
d_gene: TRBD1
j_gene: TRBJ2-1
CDR3aa: CATSRVGDRGGEQFF
CDR3nt: TGTGCCACCAGCAGAGTAGGGGACAGGGGGGGTGAGCAGTTCTTC

abundance: many
v_gene: TRBV6-5
d_gene: -
j_gene: TRBJ2-5
CDR3aa: CASSLSLAETQYF
CDR3nt: TGTGCCAGCAGTTTATCCCTAGCGGAGACCCAGTACTTC

abundance: many
v_gene: TRBV6-1
d_gene: -
j_gene: TRBJ1-5
CDR3aa: CASIGHGNQPQHF
CDR3nt: TGTGCCAGCATTGGACACGGCAATCAGCCCCAGCATTTT

abundance: many
v_gene: TRBV7-2
d_gene: -
j_gene: TRBJ1-1
CDR3aa: CASSTALGTEAFF
CDR3nt: TGTGCCAGCAGCACAGCCTTGGGCACTGAAGCTTTCTTT

abundance: -
v_gene: TRBV12-3/TRBV12-4
d_gene: TRBD1
j_gene: TRBJ2-7
CDR3aa: CGSSRGQGVFEQYF
CDR3nt: TGTGGCAGCAGCAGAGGACAGGGGGTCTTCGAGCAGTACTTC

abundance: many
v_gene: TRBV7-2
d_gene: -
j_gene: TRBJ2-7
CDR3aa: CASSSDSYYEQYF
CDR3nt: TGTGCCAGCAGCTCGGACAGTTACTACGAGCAGTACTTC

abundance: many
v_gene: TRBV20-1
d_gene: TRBD2
j_gene: TRBJ2-2
CDR3aa: CSAASGSTNTGELFF
CDR3nt: TGCAGTGCTGCCAGCGGGAGTACGAACACCGGGGAGCTGTTTTTT